Each of the 22 T cell receptor beta chains below was sequenced from the same sample in a study of blood T cell repertoires in COVID-19. Sequenced by immunoSEQ multiplex PCR; TCRdb stores in-frame clones only, minus some. The sample records 150,000 to 200,000 clones, about 80% being singletons. Sequenced material: PBMCs or T cells enriched from blood (not recorded which). The receptors here all came from a woman in her fifties or sixties with acute COVID-19.

The rearrangement uses TRBV19 and TRBJ2-3; possibly TRBD2 for D (5 bases). Trimming left V 10 bases short and J 2 bases short, with 13 bases between. The CDR3 length is 13 residues. CDR1 is LNHDA and CDR2 is SQIVND in the germline V gene (reference sequence). The CDR3 region is CATTLASTDTQYF. The CDR3 bases are TGTGCCACAACCTTAGCGTCCACAGATACGCAGTATTTT. Full variable domain (remainder filled in from reference TRBV19 and TRBJ2-3): DGGITQSPKYLFRKEGQNVTLSCEQNLNHDAMYWYRQDPGQGLRLIYYSQIVNDFQKGDIAEGYSVSREKKESFPLTVTSAQKNPTAFYLCATTLASTDTQYFGPGTRLTVL.

The rearrangement joins TRBV5-1 to TRBJ1-5; 7 bases fit TRBD1. The CDR3 contains 15 residues. V lost 4 bases to trimming and J lost 0 bases; unmatched junction nucleotides: 4. Looked up from germline, CDR1 is SGHRS and CDR2 is YFSETQ. CDR3 residues: CASSEGTVSNQPQHF. The CDR3 region has the DNA TGCGCCAGCAGCGAAGGGACAGTTAGCAATCAGCCCCAGCATTTT.

The chain recombines TRBV7-8 with TRBJ2-3; TRBD1 aligns across 8 bases. J gave up 5 bases and V 6 bases, and 7 bases lay outside the gene matches. The CDR3 has 14 amino acids. Germline values: CDR1 SGHVS, CDR2 FQNEAQ. As DNA, the CDR3 is TGTGCCAGCAGACGCGGACAGGGCGGAGATACGCAGTATTTT. Amino acids: CASRRGQGGDTQYF.

This sequence joins TRBV19 and TRBJ2-2, with 9 bases aligning to TRBD2. This CDR3 is 16 amino acids long. Germline CDR1 LNHDA, CDR2 SQIVND (reference sequence). Trimming removed 3 bases from V and 4 bases from J; junction bases left unmatched: 6. CDR3 nucleotides: TGTGCCAGTAGTATGAGTCTAGCGGGGCCCACCGGGGAGCTGTTTTTT. Its protein is CASSMSLAGPTGELFF.

The chain recombines TRBV6-5 with TRBJ1-5, with unresolved D. Between the trimmed V and J ends, which lost 4 bases and 4 bases, there was a span of 5 bases. This CDR3 is built from 12 residues. Germline CDR1 and CDR2: MNHEY and SVGAGI. In DNA form, the CDR3 reads TGTGCCAGCAGTTCCGGGAATCAGCCCCAGCATTTT. This translates into CASSSGNQPQHF.

The gene calls are TRBV27 and TRBJ1-5; 10 nucleotides match TRBD1. Losses at the gene ends were 5 bases for V and 7 bases for J; bases not matched to a gene: 2. In germline, CDR1 is MNHEY, CDR2 SMNVEV (reference sequence). The CDR3 spans 13 residues. DNA for the CDR3: TGTGCCAGCAGTGGGACAGGGGACCAGCCCCAGCATTTT. Protein sequence: CASSGTGDQPQHF.

V is TRBV11-2 and J is TRBJ2-4; D not certain. Trimming removed 3 bases from V and 2 bases from J, with 17 bases in between. The V gene's germline CDR1 is SGHAT and CDR2 FQNNGV. The CDR3 is 17 amino acids. The CDR3 spells CASSLVRVTRTKNIQYF. DNA for the CDR3: TGTGCCAGCAGCTTGGTCCGGGTTACAAGGACCAAAAACATTCAGTACTTC.

The chain is built from TRBV20-1 and TRBJ2-1; D remains unclear. Germline-derived CDR1 and CDR2 are DFQATT and SNEGSKA (reference sequence). Trimming removed 4 bases at V and 10 bases at J, with 11 bases between. The CDR3 extends over 11 amino acids. The CDR3 DNA reads TGCAGTGCTACAAGAGGCTGGGAGCAGTTCTTC. This encodes CSATRGWEQFF.

The V gene is TRBV11-2, the J gene TRBJ1-5; D is possibly TRBD1 (5 bases). The CDR3 is 13 residues long. In germline, CDR1 is SGHAT, CDR2 FQNNGV. The V and J ends lost 5 bases and 9 bases respectively, with 14 bases between them. CDR3 loop: CASSPGERGPQHF. CDR3 coding DNA: TGTGCCAGCAGCCCGGGGGAAAGAGGGCCCCAGCATTTT.

The CDR3 sequence: CAWSRQGEAFF. The CDR3, as DNA: TGTGCCTGGAGTCGACAGGGTGAAGCTTTCTTT. The V gene is TRBV30, the J gene TRBJ1-1; 7 bases align to TRBD1. This CDR3 has 11 residues. The ends lost 2 bases at V and 7 bases at J; junction bases unmatched: 1. Germline CDR1 and CDR2: GTSNPN and SVGIG (reference sequence). Looking up the rest from reference TRBV30 and TRBJ1-1 gives the full variable domain: SQTIHQWPATLVQPVGSPLSLECTVEGTSNPNLYWYRQAAGRGLQLLFYSVGIGQISSEVPQNLSASRPQDRQFILSSKKLLLSDSGFYLCAWSRQGEAFFGQGTRLTVV.

This clone was picked up a small number of times. The rearrangement joins TRBV5-8 to TRBJ1-6, with 7 positions matching TRBD1. Germline V gene data show CDR1 as SGHTS and CDR2 as YDEGEE. The CDR3 has 15 amino acids. The trim removed 3 bases at V and 9 bases at J, leaving 9 bases unmatched. The CDR3 nucleotides read TGTGCCAGCAGCTCCCTAAACAGGGGAGGTTCACCCCTCCACTTT. It specifies CASSSLNRGGSPLHF.

The rearrangement uses TRBV3-1 (or the pseudogene TRBV3-2) and TRBJ1-3; maybe TRBD1 (6 bases). Looked up from germline, CDR1 is LGHDT and CDR2 is YNNKEL (reference sequence). Trimming removed 0 bases at V and 4 bases at J, with 13 bases between. The CDR3 totals 16 residues. The CDR3 DNA reads as TGTGCCAGCAGCCAAGATACCGGGGGGCGAGGAAACACCATATATTTT. Its protein is CASSQDTGGRGNTIYF.

The genes are TRBV4-3 and TRBJ1-5; TRBD1 might be the D (5 bases). V dropped 0 bases and J dropped 9 bases, with 15 bases sitting between them. The germline gives CDR1 LGHNA, CDR2 YSLEER. The CDR3 runs to 15 residues. CDR3 loop: CASSQEGRIQGPQHF. The CDR3 coding sequence is TGCGCCAGCAGCCAAGAAGGGCGGATCCAGGGGCCCCAGCATTTT.

The chain combines TRBV19 with TRBJ2-7; 12 nucleotides align to TRBD2. CDR3 length: 17 amino acids. V lost 5 bases, J lost 0 bases, and 8 bases stayed unmatched. Germline V gene sequence: CDR1 LNHDA, CDR2 SQIVND (reference sequence). Written as DNA, the CDR3 is TGTGCCAGTAGTTCCCCGGGACTAGCGGGCTCCTCCTACGAGCAGTACTTC. It specifies CASSSPGLAGSSYEQYF. The entire variable domain, with the rest obtained from reference TRBV19 and TRBJ2-7, is as follows: DGGITQSPKYLFRKEGQNVTLSCEQNLNHDAMYWYRQDPGQGLRLIYYSQIVNDFQKGDIAEGYSVSREKKESFPLTVTSAQKNPTAFYLCASSSPGLAGSSYEQYFGPGTRLTVT.

The rearrangement links TRBV4-1 to TRBJ2-1; 11 bases are shared with TRBD2. J was trimmed by 1 base and V by 1 base; bases with no gene match: 3. The CDR3 loop spans 17 amino acids. The germline gives CDR1 MGHRA, CDR2 YSYEKL. The CDR3 nucleotides are TGCGCCAGCAGCCAAGGTAGCGGGGGGGTTTCCTACAATGAGCAGTTCTTC. It yields the protein CASSQGSGGVSYNEQFF.

This clone was observed once. CDR3 nucleotide sequence: TGTGCCAGCAGTTACAGGCCGAGGGAGACCCAGTACTTC. Its translation is CASSYRPRETQYF. V gene TRBV6-5 combines with J gene TRBJ2-5; the D is unclear. CDR3 length: 13 amino acids. Germline CDR1 is MNHEY and CDR2 is SVGAGI. Trimming took off 2 bases at V and 5 bases at J, with 9 bases between the two ends.

The chain couples TRBV12-3 or TRBV12-4 to TRBJ1-5; maybe TRBD1 (5 bases). CDR3 length equals 12 residues. V lost 6 bases to trimming and J lost 13 bases, with 16 bases between them. The CDR3 reads CASRSPAGGQHF. CDR3 coding DNA: TGTGCCAGCAGGAGTCCCGCGGGGGGTCAGCATTTT.

The chain couples TRBV7-9 to TRBJ1-1; D is uncertain. This CDR3 is 14 amino acids long. Between the trimmed V and J ends, which lost 3 bases and 4 bases, there was a span of 12 bases. The V gene's germline CDR1 is SEHNR and CDR2 FQNEAQ (reference sequence). The CDR3 is CASSFEGVFTEAFF. The DNA of the CDR3 is TGTGCCAGCAGCTTCGAGGGCGTCTTCACTGAAGCTTTCTTT.

J is TRBJ1-2 and V is TRBV5-4; D uncertain. Trimming took off 4 bases at V and 0 bases at J, with 16 bases between the two ends. This CDR3 spans 16 amino acids. Germline values: CDR1 SGHNT, CDR2 YYREEE (reference sequence). CDR3 in amino acids: CASSRGTILTNYGYTF. In DNA form, the CDR3 reads TGTGCCAGCAGCCGGGGTACCATCCTAACTAACTATGGCTACACCTTC. The full variable domain, with the rest looked up from reference TRBV5-4 and TRBJ1-2, is ETGVTQSPTHLIKTRGQQVTLRCSSQSGHNTVSWYQQALGQGPQFIFQYYREEENGRGNFPPRFSGLQFPNYSSELNVNALELDDSALYLCASSRGTILTNYGYTFGSGTRLTVV.

The chain links TRBV24-1 to TRBJ2-7, with TRBD1 identical over 7 bases. CDR1 is KGHDR, CDR2 SFDVKD, per germline. The CDR3 runs 14 residues. V was clipped by 3 bases and J by 0 bases; unmatched bases: 1. The CDR3 here is CATSDHRGSYEQYF. The DNA for the CDR3 is TGTGCCACCAGTGATCACAGGGGCTCCTACGAGCAGTACTTC.

This clone has only a few counts. V and J are TRBV6-1 and TRBJ1-4; the D is unclear. The ends were cut back, 1 base at V and 5 bases at J, with 8 bases in the middle. The CDR3 consists of 14 residues. Germline V gene lookup returns CDR1 MNHNS and CDR2 SASEGT. In DNA, the CDR3 is TGTGCCAGCAGTGAAGGGCAGATAAATGAAAAACTGTTTTTT. Protein: CASSEGQINEKLFF.

This clone was seen at least ten times. This chain joins TRBV6-6 and TRBJ1-1; D remains ambiguous. This CDR3 has 12 amino acids. V was cut by 8 bases and J by 1 base, with 8 bases left in between. Per germline, CDR1 MNHNY and CDR2 SVGAGI (reference sequence). This chain's CDR3 is CASYQSNTEAFF. CDR3 DNA sequence: TGTGCCAGCTACCAGTCGAACACTGAAGCTTTCTTT.